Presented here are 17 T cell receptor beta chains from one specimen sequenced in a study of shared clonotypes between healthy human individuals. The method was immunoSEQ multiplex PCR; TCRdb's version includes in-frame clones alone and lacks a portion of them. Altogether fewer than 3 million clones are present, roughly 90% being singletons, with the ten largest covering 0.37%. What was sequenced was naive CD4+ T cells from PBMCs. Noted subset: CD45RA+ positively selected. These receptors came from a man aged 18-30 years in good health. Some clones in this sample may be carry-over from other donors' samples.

CDR3 nucleotide sequence: TGTGCCAGCAGCTTGGAGGCTAGTTCGCAGTATTTT. The encoded protein is CASSLEASSQYF. The chain links TRBV5-8 to TRBJ2-3; unclear D gene. Germline V gene data show CDR1 as SGHTS and CDR2 as YDEGEE. The CDR3 contains 12 residues. Trimming cost V 0 bases and J 10 bases, with 9 bases left between them.

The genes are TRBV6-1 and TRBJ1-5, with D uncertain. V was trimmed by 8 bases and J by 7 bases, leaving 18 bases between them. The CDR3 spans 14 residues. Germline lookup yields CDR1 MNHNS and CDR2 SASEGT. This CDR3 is CASHMGIDGQPQHF. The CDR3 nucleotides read TGTGCCAGCCATATGGGCATCGATGGACAGCCCCAGCATTTT.

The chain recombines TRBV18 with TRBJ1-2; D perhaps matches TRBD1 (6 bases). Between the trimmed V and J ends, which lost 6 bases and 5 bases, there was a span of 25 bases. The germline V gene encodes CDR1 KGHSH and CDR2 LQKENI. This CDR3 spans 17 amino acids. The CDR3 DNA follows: TGTGCCAGCTCCGCAAAGAGTTCAGGGGACGGCGGATATGGCTACACCTTC. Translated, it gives CASSAKSSGDGGYGYTF.

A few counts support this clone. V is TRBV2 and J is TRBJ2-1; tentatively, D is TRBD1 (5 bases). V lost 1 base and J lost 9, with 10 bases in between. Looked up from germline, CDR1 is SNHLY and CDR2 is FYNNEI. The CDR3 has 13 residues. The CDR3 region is CASSEDWQGEQFF. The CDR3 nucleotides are TGTGCCAGCAGTGAAGACTGGCAGGGTGAGCAGTTCTTC.

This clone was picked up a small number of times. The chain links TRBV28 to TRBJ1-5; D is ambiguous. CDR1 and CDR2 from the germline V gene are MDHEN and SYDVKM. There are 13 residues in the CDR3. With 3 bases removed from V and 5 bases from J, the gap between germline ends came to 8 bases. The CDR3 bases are TGTGCCAGCAGTTTTAGGGCCCATCAGCCCCAGCATTTT. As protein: CASSFRAHQPQHF.

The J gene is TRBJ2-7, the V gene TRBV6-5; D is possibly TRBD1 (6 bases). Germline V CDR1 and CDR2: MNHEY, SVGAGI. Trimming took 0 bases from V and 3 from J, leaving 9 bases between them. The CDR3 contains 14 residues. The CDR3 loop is CASSYSTGYYEQYF. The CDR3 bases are TGTGCCAGCAGTTACTCCACAGGGTACTACGAGCAGTACTTC.

The CDR3 DNA reads TGCGCCAGCAGCTGGACTAGCGGGAGAAGCGAGGGGAACGAGCAGTACTTC. It encodes CASSWTSGRSEGNEQYF. The chain is built from TRBV5-1 and TRBJ2-7, with 13 nucleotides matching TRBD2. Germline V gene sequence: CDR1 SGHRS, CDR2 YFSETQ. The CDR3 covers 17 residues. V was pared by 3 bases and J by 5 bases, with 11 bases of the junction left unmatched.

The CDR3 sequence is CASSLTASYEQYF. The DNA for the CDR3 is TGTGCCAGCAGCTTAACAGCCTCCTACGAGCAGTACTTC. The gene calls are TRBV7-3 and TRBJ2-7; D uncertain. This CDR3 is 13 amino acids long. Germline loops: CDR1 SGHTA, CDR2 FQGTGA. V lost 0 bases, J lost 0 bases, and 3 bases lay in between.

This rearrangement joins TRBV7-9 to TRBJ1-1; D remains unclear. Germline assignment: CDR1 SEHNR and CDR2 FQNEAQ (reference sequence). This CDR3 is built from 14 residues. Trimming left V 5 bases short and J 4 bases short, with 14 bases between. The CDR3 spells CASSQPGGFTEAFF. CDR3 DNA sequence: TGTGCCAGCAGCCAGCCGGGCGGGTTCACTGAAGCTTTCTTT. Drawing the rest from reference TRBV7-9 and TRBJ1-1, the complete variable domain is DTGVSQNPRHKITKRGQNVTFRCDPISEHNRLYWYRQTLGQGPEFLTYFQNEAQLEKSRLLSDRFSAERPKGSFSTLEIQRTEQGDSAMYLCASSQPGGFTEAFFGQGTRLTVV.

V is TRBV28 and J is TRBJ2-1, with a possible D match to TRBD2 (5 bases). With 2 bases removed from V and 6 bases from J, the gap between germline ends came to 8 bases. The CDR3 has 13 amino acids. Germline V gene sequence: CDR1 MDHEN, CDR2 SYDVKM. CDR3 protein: CASSLVSGNEQFF. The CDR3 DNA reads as TGTGCCAGCAGTTTAGTCAGCGGCAATGAGCAGTTCTTC. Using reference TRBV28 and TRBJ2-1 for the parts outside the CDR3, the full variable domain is DVKVTQSSRYLVKRTGEKVFLECVQDMDHENMFWYRQDPGLGLRLIYFSYDVKMKEKGDIPEGYSVSREKKERFSLILESASTNQTSMYLCASSLVSGNEQFFGPGTRLTVL.

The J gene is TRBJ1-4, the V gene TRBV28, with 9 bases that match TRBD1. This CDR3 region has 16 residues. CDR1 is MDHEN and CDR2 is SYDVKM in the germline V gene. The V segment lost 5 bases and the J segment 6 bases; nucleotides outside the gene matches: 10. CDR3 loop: CASSLPTGTGYEKLFF. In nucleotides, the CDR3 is TGTGCCAGCAGTCTCCCCACCGGGACAGGGTATGAAAAACTGTTTTTT.

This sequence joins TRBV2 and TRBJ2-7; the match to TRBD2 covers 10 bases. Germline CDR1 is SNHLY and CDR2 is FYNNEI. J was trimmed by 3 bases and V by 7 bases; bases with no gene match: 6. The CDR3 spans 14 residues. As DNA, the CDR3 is TGTGCCAGCACCCCGGGACTAGCGATCTACGAGCAGTACTTC. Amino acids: CASTPGLAIYEQYF.

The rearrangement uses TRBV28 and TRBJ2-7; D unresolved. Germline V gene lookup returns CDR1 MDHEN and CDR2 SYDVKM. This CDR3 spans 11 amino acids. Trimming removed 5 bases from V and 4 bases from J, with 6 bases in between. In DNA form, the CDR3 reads TGTGCCAGCAGTGACCCATACGAGCAGTACTTC. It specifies CASSDPYEQYF.

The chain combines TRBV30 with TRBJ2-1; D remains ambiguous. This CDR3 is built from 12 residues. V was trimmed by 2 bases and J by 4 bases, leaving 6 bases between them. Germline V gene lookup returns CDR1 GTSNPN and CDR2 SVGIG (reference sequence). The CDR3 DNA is TGTGCCTGGAGTTTACAGTACAATGAGCAGTTCTTC. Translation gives CAWSLQYNEQFF.

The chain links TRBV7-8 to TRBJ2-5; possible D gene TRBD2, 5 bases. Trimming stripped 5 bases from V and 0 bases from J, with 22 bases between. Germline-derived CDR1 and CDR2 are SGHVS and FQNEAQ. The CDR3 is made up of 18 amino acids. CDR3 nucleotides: TGTGCCAGCAGCCCTCTCCCCATTGGTCCAGCGGACCAAGAGACCCAGTACTTC. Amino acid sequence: CASSPLPIGPADQETQYF. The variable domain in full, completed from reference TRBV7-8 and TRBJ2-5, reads GAGVSQSPRYKVAKRGQDVALRCDPISGHVSLFWYQQALGQGPEFLTYFQNEAQLDKSGLPSDRFFAERPEGSVSTLKIQRTQQEDSAVYLCASSPLPIGPADQETQYFGPGTRLLVL.

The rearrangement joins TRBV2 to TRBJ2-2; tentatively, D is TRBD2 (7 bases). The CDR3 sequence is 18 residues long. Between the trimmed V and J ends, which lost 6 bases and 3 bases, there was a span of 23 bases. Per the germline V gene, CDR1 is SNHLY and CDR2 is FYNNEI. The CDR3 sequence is CASRRGGQSTKDTGELFF. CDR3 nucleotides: TGTGCCAGCAGGAGGGGGGGGCAGAGTACTAAAGACACCGGGGAGCTGTTTTTT.

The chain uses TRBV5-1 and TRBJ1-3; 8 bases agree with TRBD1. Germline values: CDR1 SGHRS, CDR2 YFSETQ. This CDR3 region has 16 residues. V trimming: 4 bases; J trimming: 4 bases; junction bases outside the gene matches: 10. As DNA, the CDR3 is TGCGCCAGCAGCGTGACCCCGGGACAGGCGGGAAACACCATATATTTT. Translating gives CASSVTPGQAGNTIYF.